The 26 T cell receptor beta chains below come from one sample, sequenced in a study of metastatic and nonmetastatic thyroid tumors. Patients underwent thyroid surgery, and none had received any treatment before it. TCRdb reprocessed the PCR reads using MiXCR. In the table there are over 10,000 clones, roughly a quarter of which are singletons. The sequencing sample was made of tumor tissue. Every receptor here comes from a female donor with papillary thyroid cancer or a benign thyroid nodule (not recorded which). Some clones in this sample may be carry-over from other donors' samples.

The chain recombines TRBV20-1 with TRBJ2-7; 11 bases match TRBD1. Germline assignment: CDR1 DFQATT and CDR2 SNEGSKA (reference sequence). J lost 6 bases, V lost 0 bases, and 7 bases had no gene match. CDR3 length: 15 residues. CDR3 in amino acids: CSARDPDRGLFEQYF. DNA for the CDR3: TGCAGTGCTAGAGATCCGGACAGGGGGCTGTTCGAGCAGTACTTC.

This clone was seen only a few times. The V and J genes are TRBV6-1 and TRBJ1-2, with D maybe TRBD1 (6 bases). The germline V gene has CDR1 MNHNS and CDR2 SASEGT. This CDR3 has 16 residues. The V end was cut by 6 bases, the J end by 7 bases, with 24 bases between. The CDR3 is CASSLLKETGMGGYTF. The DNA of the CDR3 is TGTGCCAGCAGCCTCCTGAAAGAAACAGGGATGGGTGGCTACACCTTC.

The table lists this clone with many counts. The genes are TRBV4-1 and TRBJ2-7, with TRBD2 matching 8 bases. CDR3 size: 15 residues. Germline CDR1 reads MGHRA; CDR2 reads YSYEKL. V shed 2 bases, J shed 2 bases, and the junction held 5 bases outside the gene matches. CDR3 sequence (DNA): TGCGCCAGCAGCCAACGTAGCGGGGTCACCTACGAGCAGTACTTC. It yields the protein CASSQRSGVTYEQYF.

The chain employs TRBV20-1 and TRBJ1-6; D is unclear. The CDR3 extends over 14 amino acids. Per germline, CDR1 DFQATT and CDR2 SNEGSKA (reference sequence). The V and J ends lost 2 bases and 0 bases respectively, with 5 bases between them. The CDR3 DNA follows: TGCAGTGCTAGACAGAGCTCCTATAATTCACCCCTCCACTTT. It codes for CSARQSSYNSPLHF.

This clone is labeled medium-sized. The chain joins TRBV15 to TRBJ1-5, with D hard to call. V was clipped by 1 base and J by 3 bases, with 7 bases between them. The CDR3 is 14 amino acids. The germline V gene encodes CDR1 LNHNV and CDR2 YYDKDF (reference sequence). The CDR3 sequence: CATSRGLTNQPQHF. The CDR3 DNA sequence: TGTGCCACCAGCAGAGGGCTAACCAATCAGCCCCAGCATTTT.

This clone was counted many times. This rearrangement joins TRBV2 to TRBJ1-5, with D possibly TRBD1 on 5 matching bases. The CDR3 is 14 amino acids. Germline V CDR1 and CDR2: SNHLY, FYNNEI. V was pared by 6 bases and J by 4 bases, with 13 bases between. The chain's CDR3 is CASSQGAPNQPQHF. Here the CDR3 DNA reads TGTGCCAGCAGCCAAGGGGCTCCGAATCAGCCCCAGCATTTT.

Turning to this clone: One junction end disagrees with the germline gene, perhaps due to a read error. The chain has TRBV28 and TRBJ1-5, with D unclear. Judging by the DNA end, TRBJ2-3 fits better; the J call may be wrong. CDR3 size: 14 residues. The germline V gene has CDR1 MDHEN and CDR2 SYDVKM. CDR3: CASSSRTRNQPQYF. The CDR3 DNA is TGTGCCAGTAGTTCACGGACGCGAAATCAGCCCCAGTATTTT.

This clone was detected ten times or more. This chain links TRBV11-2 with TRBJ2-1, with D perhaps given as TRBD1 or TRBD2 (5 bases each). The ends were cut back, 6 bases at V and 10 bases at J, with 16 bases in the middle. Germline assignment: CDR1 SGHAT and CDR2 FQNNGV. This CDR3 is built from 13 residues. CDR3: CASRFLRGGEQFF. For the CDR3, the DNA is TGTGCCAGCAGGTTCCTGAGGGGCGGCGAGCAGTTCTTC.

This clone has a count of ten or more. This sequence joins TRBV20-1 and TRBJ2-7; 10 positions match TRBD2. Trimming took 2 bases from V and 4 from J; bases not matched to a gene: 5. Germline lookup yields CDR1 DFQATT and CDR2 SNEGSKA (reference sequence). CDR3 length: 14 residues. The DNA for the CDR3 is TGCAGTGCTAGATCACTAGCGGGACGGTACGAGCAGTACTTC. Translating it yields CSARSLAGRYEQYF.

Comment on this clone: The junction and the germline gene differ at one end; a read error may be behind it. The CDR3 sequence is CASSLVGFRRSPFYF. CDR3 DNA sequence: TGTGCCAGCAGCTTAGTAGGGTTCAGGCGTTCACCCTTCTACTTT. V and J are TRBV11-2 and TRBJ1-6, with unresolved D. Germline V gene lookup returns CDR1 SGHAT and CDR2 FQNNGV. There are 15 residues in the CDR3.

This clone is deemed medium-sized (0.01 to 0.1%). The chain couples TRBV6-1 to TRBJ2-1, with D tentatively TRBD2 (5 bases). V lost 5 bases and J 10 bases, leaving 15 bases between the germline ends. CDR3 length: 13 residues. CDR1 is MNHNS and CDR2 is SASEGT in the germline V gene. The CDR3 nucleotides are TGTGCCAGCAGTTGGACTGGGCGAGGGGAGCAGTTCTTC. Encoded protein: CASSWTGRGEQFF.

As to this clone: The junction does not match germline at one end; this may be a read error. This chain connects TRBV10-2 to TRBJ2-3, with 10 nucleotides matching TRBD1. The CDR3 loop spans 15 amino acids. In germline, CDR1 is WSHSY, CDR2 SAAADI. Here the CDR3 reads CASSETGGVTDTHYF. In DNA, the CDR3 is TGTGCCAGCAGTGAGACAGGGGGCGTAACAGATACGCATTATTTT.

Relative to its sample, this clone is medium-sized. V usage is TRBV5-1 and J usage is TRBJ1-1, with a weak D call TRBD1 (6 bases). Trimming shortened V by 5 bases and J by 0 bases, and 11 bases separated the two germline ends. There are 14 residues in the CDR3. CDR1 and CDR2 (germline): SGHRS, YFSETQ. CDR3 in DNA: TGCGCCAGCAGTACAGGGTCCATGAACACTGAAGCTTTCTTT. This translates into CASSTGSMNTEAFF.

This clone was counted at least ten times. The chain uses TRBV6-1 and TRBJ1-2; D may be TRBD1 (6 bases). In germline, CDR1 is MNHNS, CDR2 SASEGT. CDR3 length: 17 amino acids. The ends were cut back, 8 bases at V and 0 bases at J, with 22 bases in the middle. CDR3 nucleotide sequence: TGTGCCAGCCAAGGACCGTCGGGGGGGGGCTCTAACTATGGCTACACCTTC. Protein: CASQGPSGGGSNYGYTF.

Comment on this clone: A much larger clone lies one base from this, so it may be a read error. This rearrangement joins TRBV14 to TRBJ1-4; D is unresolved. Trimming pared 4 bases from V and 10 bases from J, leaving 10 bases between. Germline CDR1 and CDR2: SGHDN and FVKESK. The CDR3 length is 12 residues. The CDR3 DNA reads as TGTGCCAGCAGCCTTACCACGACAAAACTGTTTTTT. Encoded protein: CASSLTTTKLFF.

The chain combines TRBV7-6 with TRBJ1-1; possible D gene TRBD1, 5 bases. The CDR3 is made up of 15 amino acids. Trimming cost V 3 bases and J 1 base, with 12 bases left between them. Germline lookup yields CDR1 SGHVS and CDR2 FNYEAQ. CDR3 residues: CASSFPGPKNTEAFF. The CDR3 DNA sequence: TGTGCCAGCAGCTTCCCGGGACCCAAGAACACTGAAGCTTTCTTT.

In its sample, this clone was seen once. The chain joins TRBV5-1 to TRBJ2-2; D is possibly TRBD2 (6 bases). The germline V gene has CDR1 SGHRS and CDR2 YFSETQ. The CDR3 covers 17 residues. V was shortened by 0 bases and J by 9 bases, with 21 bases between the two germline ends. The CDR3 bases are TGCGCCAGCAGCTTGGGTCTTGATAGCGGCAACGCCTGGGAGCTGTTTTTT. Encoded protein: CASSLGLDSGNAWELFF.

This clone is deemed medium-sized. CDR3 sequence: CASSPGTGENSPLHF. CDR3 bases: TGTGCCAGCAGCCCCGGGACAGGGGAAAATTCACCCCTCCACTTT. V usage is TRBV3-1 and J usage is TRBJ1-6; 10 nucleotides align to TRBD1. Per the germline V gene, CDR1 is LGHDT and CDR2 is YNNKEL (reference sequence). V was pared by 4 bases and J by 7 bases, with 4 bases of the junction left unmatched. This CDR3 has 15 residues. Full variable domain (remainder filled in from reference TRBV3-1 and TRBJ1-6): DTAVSQTPKYLVTQMGNDKSIKCEQNLGHDTMYWYKQDSKKFLKIMFSYNNKELIINETVPNRFSPKSPDKAHLNLHINSLELGDSAVYFCASSPGTGENSPLHFGNGTRLTVT.

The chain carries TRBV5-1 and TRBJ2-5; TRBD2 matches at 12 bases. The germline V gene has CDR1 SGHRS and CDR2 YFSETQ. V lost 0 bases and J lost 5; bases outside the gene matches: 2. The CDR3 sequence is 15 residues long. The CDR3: CASSLGTSGMETQYF. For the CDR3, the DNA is TGCGCCAGCAGCTTGGGGACTAGCGGGATGGAGACCCAGTACTTC.

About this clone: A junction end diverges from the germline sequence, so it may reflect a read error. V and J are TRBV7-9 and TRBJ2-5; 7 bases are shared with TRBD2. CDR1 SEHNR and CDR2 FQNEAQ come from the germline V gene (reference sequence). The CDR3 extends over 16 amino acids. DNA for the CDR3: TGTACCAGCAGCCTGTCCTATTTTGGCGGGAGAGAGACCCAGTACTTC. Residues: CTSSLSYFGGRETQYF.

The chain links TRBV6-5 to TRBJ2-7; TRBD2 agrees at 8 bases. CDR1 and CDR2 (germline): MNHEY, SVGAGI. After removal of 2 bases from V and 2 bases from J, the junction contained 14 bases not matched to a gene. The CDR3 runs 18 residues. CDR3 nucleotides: TGTGCCAGCAGTTACATACCGGCGGGGGGCGGATATCCCTACGAGCAGTACTTC. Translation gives CASSYIPAGGGYPYEQYF.

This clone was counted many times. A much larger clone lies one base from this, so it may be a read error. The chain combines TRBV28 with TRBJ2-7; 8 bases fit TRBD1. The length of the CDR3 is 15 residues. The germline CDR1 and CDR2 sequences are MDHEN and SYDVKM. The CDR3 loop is CAGSLIGTGAYEQYF. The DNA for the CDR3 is TGTGCCGGCAGTTTAATCGGGACAGGAGCCTACGAGCAGTACTTC.

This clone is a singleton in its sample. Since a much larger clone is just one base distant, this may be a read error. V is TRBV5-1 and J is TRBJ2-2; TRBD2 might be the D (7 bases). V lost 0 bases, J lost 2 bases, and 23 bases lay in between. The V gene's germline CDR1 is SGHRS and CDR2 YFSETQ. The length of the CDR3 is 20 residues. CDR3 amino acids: CASSLVTSWGAKFNTGELFF. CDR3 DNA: TGCGCCAGCAGCTTGGTGACTAGCTGGGGGGCCAAATTCAACACCGGGGAGCTGTTTTTT.

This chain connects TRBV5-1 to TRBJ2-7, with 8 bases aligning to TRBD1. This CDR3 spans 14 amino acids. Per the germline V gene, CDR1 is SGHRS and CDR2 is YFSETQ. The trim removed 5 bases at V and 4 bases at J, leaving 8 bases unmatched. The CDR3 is CASSVDRGSYEQYV. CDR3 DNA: TGCGCCAGCAGTGTCGACAGGGGCTCGTACGAGCAGTACGTC.

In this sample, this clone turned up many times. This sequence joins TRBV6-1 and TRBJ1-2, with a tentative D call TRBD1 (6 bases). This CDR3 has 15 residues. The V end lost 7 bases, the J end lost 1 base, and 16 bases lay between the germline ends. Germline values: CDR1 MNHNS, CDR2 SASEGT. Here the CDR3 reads CASIQPDRFNYGYTF. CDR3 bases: TGTGCCAGCATCCAGCCGGACAGATTTAACTATGGCTACACCTTC.

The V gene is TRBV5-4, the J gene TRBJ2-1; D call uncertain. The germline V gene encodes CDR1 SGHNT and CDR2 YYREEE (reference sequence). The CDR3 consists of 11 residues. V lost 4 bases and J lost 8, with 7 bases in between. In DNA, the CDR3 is TGTGCCAGCAGCCCCTGGGATGAGCAGTTCTTC. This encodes CASSPWDEQFF.